This record covers a single T cell receptor beta chain. Its antigen remains unknown. TCRdb used MiXCR to reprocess the reads, holding one entry per CDR3 protein. The table shows 490,000 or so distinct CDR3 sequences, with about 11% occurring only once. The sample belongs to a study of T cell repertoires in cytomegalovirus infection. For the study at large: Indications came from public TCR beta signatures; they pointed to CMV infection and to a matching HLA type.

The germline V and J ends were trimmed by 4 bases and 1 base, with 12 bases remaining between them. Germline-derived CDR1 and CDR2 are KGHSH and LQKENI. The CDR3 length is 15 residues. Study-level results: Carriers of CMV plus the relevant HLA were identified by cumulative public TCR beta family frequency. In two of eight donors, the top clonotype was HLA-C-restricted CMV-specific.

Specimen: PBMCs. This clonotype was sampled from a human donor in good health (CMV status not recorded). Some clones in this sample may be carry-over from other donors' samples. The chain couples TRBV18 to TRBJ2-3; D call uncertain. The CDR3 DNA sequence: TGTGCCAGCTCACTTGGTGTCCCTGGCACAGATACGCAGTATTTT. As protein: CASSLGVPGTDTQYF.